This TCR beta chain was profiled in a study of T cell responses to AZD1222 COVID-19 vaccine. In its sample, this clone was seen once. The protocol was immunoSEQ multiplex PCR, while the TCRdb copy is restricted to in-frame clones and leaves out a portion. This sample has some 170,000 clones, with 85% to 90% found just once. V gave up 4 bases and J gave up 8 bases, with 12 bases separating them. The germline V gene encodes CDR1 SGHAT and CDR2 FQNNGV. The CDR3 is made up of 13 amino acids. The sequencing used peripheral blood, collected on day 0 of AZD1222 vaccination. This rearrangement joins TRBV11-2 to TRBJ2-1; weak D call: TRBD2 (6 bases). The receptor was isolated from an adult in good health. DNA for the CDR3: TGTGCCAGCAGCTCAGGACTATGGGATGAGCAGTTCTTC. Translating it yields CASSSGLWDEQFF. Together with reference TRBV11-2 and TRBJ2-1, the CDR3 gives the full variable domain: EAGVAQSPRYKIIEKRQSVAFWCNPISGHATLYWYQQILGQGPKLLIQFQNNGVVDDSQLPKDRFSAERLKGVDSTLKIQPAKLEDSAVYLCASSSGLWDEQFFGPGTRLTVL.